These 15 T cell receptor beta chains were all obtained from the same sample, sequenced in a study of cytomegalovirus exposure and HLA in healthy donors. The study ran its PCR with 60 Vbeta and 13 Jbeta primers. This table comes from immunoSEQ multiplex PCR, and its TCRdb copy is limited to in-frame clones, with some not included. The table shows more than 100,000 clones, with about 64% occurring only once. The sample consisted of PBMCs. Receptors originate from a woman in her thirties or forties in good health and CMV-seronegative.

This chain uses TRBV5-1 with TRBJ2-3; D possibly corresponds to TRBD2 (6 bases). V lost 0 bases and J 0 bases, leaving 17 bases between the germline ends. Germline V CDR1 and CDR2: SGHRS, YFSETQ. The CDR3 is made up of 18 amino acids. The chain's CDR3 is CASSLAGRVESSTDTQYF. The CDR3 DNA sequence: TGCGCCAGCAGCTTGGCCGGGAGAGTCGAATCTAGCACAGATACGCAGTATTTT.

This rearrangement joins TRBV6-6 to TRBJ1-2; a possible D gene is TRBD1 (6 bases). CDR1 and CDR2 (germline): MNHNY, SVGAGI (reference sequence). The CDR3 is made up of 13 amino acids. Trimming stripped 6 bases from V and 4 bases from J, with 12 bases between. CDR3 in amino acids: CASRIGQTYGYTF. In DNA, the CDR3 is TGTGCCAGCAGAATCGGACAGACCTATGGCTACACCTTC.

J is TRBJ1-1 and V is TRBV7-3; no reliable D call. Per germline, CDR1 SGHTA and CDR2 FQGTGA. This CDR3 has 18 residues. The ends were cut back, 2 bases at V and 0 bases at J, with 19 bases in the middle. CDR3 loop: CASSLEAGVRNLNTEAFF. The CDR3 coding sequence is TGTGCCAGCAGCTTAGAGGCCGGCGTCAGAAATTTGAACACTGAAGCTTTCTTT. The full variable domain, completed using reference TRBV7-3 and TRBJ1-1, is GAGVSQTPSNKVTEKGKYVELRCDPISGHTALYWYRQSLGQGPEFLIYFQGTGAADDSGLPNDRFFAVRPEGSVSTLKIQRTERGDSAVYLCASSLEAGVRNLNTEAFFGQGTRLTVV.

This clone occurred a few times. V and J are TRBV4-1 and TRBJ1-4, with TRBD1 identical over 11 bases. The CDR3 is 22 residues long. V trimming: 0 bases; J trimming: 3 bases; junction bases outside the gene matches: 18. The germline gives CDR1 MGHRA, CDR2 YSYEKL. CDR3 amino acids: CASSQDSRDRGISRAANEKLFF. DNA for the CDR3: TGCGCCAGCAGCCAAGATAGTCGGGACAGGGGGATTTCGAGGGCGGCTAATGAAAAACTGTTTTTT.

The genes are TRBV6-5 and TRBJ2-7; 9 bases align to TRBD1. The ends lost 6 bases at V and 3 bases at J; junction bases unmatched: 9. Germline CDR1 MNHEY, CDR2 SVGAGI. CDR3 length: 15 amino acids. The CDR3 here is CASRHARDRVYEQYF. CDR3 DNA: TGTGCCAGCAGACATGCCCGGGACAGGGTCTACGAGCAGTACTTC.

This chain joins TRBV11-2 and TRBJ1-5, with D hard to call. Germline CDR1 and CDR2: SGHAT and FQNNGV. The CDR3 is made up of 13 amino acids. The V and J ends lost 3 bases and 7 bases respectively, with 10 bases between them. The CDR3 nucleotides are TGTGCCAGCAGCTTTGAGACACGCCAGCCCCAGCATTTT. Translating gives CASSFETRQPQHF.

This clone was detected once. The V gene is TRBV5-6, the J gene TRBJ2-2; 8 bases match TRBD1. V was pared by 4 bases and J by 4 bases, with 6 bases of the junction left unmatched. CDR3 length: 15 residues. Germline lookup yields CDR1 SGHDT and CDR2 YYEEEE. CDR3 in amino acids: CASSAIDRGTGELFF. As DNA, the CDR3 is TGTGCCAGCAGCGCCATCGACAGGGGCACCGGGGAGCTGTTTTTT.

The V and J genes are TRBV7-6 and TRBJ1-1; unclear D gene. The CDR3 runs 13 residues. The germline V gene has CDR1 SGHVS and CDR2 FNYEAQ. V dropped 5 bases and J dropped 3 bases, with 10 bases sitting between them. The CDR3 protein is CASSPDGDTEAFF. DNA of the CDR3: TGTGCCAGCAGCCCCGACGGGGACACTGAAGCTTTCTTT.

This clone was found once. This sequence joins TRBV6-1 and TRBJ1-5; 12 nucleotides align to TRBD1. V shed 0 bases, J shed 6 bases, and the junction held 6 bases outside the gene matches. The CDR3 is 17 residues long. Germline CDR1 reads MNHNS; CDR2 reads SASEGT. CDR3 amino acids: CASSEAVGTGGGQPQHF. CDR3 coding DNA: TGTGCCAGCAGTGAAGCGGTTGGGACAGGGGGCGGTCAGCCCCAGCATTTT.

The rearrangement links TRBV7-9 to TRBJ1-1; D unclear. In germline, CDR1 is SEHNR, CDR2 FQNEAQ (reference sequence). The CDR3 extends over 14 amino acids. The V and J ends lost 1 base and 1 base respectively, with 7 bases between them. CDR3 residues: CASSLVAGNTEAFF. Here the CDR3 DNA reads TGTGCCAGCAGCTTAGTTGCAGGGAACACTGAAGCTTTCTTT.

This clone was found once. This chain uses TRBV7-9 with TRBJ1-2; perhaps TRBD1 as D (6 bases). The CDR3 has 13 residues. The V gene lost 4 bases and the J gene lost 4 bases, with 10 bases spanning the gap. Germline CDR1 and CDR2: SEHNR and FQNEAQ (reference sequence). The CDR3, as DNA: TGTGCCAGCAGCTCACAGGGAACCTATGGCTACACCTTC. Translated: CASSSQGTYGYTF.

The CDR3 protein is CASRLDRSSSYEQYF. DNA of the CDR3: TGTGCCAGCAGACTAGACAGGTCGAGCTCCTACGAGCAGTACTTC. The chain recombines TRBV7-2 with TRBJ2-7; tentatively, D is TRBD1 (6 bases). In germline, CDR1 is SGHTA, CDR2 FQGNSA. CDR3 size: 15 residues. V lost 6 bases to trimming and J lost 0 bases, with 15 bases between them.

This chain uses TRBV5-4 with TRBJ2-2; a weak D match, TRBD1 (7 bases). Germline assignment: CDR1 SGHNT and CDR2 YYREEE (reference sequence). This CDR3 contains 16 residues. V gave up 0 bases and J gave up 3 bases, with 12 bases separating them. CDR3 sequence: CASSLVARGDTGELFF. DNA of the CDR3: TGTGCCAGCAGCTTGGTTGCCAGGGGGGACACCGGGGAGCTGTTTTTT.

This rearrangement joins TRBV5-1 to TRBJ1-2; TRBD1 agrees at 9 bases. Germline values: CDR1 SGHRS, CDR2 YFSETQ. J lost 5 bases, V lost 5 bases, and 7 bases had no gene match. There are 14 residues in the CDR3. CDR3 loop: CASRIGGQGYGYTF. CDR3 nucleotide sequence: TGCGCCAGCAGGATTGGCGGACAGGGGTATGGCTACACCTTC.

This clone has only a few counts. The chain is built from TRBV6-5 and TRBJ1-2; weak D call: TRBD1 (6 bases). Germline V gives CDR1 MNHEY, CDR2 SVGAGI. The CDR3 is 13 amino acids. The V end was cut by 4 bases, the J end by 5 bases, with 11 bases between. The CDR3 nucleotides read TGTGCCAGCAGTTTGGGGACACTATATGGCTACACCTTC. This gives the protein CASSLGTLYGYTF.